This T cell receptor (beta chain) came from a study of T cell responses to AZD1222 COVID-19 vaccine (dated by TCRdb to the early 2020s). Background for the entire study: AZD1222 recipients with second doses at about 4 weeks or about 12 weeks were pooled, because spike-specific TCR depth and breadth did not differ between schedules. A total of 233 trial participants underwent TCR sequencing, of whom about 200 had received two doses of AZD1222 and approximately 26 had received two doses of the MenACWY control vaccine. Enrollment into the trials was organized by age into subgroups of 18-55, 56-69 and 70-plus years, and those subgroups contained about 150, 27 and 61 TCR-sequenced participants, respectively. The study at large found these results: No day 14 peak-response samples were available, so repertoires were characterized only after the peak T cell response. Reportedly, almost half of the unique spike-specific TCRs recognized epitopes lying outside the regions that are mutated in the B.1.351 and B.1.1.7 variants. In the small 56-69-year group, the increase in depth fell short of significance, most likely because of low power. The whole spike protein was spanned by vaccine-associated CD4 TCRs, and dominant responses were seen in regions 160-218 and 743-854. After two AZD1222 doses, spike-specific TCR breadth and depth were significantly higher than at day 0 and than in MenACWY recipients. Participants were mostly white British and included more females than males, and it was suggested by the authors that clonal diversity may have been underestimated. Only six or seven AZD1222 recipients were SARS-CoV-2 seropositive at baseline, limiting conclusions about previously exposed vaccinees.

The germline V gene specifies MDHEN as CDR1 and SYDVKM as CDR2. At the junction V is shortened by 2 bases and J by 1 base, with 9 bases in between. The CDR3 covers 15 residues, taking in both the cysteine and the phenylalanine. Only the CDR3 region is kept as DNA, spanning 45 bases read in frame from base 1. Remarks on this clone: Which antigen it targets is not known. The input lacks base qualities; no much larger clone sits a single base away.

The CDR3 regions of human TCRbeta chains were analyzed by immunosequencing. Per the source publication's procedure: TCRs in the repertoires were compared against a reference library of SARS-CoV-2-specific TCRs that had been generated with the MIRA antigen-specificity platform. Breadth was defined as the fraction of unique TCRs that were SARS-CoV-2-associated. Depth was defined as the fraction of total T cells that were SARS-CoV-2-associated. Using the MIRA data, each spike-specific TCR was mapped to the spike region that the TCR reacts to and placed in a CD4 or CD8 class. Log10-transformed breadth and depth values were compared by one-way ANOVA with Sidak's multiple comparisons tests. TCRdb's version of the immuneACCESS table is confined to in-frame rearrangements and falls short of the full clone set. An unresolved V gene accounts for under half of the shortfall where checked; the remainder is of unknown origin. V and J calls and clone size are copied from that table; D and trimming were computed from the DNA. The sample records 130,000 to 150,000 clones, about 93% of which are singletons. Under 5.5% of the sample belongs to the ten largest clones.

The sample's time point label is to be understood as: baseline before first vaccination. Samples from vaccinated people were obtained from the UK trials COV001 and COV002, which included a single-blind randomized controlled phase 2/3 trial of AZD1222 (ChAdOx1 nCoV-19) in healthy adults. Trial participant PBMC samples were collected at day 0 and day 28 after the second dose for TCRbeta chain sequencing. The chain is assembled from TRBV28 and TRBJ1-5, with TRBD1 perhaps the D gene, on 6 matching bases. This clonotype was obtained from an adult in good health. The sequencing used peripheral blood, collected on day 0 of AZD1222 vaccination. The DNA sequence is TGTGCCAGCAGTTTAAAGGGGGGGAGCAATCAGCCCCAGCATTTT. Its protein product is CASSLKGGSNQPQHF.